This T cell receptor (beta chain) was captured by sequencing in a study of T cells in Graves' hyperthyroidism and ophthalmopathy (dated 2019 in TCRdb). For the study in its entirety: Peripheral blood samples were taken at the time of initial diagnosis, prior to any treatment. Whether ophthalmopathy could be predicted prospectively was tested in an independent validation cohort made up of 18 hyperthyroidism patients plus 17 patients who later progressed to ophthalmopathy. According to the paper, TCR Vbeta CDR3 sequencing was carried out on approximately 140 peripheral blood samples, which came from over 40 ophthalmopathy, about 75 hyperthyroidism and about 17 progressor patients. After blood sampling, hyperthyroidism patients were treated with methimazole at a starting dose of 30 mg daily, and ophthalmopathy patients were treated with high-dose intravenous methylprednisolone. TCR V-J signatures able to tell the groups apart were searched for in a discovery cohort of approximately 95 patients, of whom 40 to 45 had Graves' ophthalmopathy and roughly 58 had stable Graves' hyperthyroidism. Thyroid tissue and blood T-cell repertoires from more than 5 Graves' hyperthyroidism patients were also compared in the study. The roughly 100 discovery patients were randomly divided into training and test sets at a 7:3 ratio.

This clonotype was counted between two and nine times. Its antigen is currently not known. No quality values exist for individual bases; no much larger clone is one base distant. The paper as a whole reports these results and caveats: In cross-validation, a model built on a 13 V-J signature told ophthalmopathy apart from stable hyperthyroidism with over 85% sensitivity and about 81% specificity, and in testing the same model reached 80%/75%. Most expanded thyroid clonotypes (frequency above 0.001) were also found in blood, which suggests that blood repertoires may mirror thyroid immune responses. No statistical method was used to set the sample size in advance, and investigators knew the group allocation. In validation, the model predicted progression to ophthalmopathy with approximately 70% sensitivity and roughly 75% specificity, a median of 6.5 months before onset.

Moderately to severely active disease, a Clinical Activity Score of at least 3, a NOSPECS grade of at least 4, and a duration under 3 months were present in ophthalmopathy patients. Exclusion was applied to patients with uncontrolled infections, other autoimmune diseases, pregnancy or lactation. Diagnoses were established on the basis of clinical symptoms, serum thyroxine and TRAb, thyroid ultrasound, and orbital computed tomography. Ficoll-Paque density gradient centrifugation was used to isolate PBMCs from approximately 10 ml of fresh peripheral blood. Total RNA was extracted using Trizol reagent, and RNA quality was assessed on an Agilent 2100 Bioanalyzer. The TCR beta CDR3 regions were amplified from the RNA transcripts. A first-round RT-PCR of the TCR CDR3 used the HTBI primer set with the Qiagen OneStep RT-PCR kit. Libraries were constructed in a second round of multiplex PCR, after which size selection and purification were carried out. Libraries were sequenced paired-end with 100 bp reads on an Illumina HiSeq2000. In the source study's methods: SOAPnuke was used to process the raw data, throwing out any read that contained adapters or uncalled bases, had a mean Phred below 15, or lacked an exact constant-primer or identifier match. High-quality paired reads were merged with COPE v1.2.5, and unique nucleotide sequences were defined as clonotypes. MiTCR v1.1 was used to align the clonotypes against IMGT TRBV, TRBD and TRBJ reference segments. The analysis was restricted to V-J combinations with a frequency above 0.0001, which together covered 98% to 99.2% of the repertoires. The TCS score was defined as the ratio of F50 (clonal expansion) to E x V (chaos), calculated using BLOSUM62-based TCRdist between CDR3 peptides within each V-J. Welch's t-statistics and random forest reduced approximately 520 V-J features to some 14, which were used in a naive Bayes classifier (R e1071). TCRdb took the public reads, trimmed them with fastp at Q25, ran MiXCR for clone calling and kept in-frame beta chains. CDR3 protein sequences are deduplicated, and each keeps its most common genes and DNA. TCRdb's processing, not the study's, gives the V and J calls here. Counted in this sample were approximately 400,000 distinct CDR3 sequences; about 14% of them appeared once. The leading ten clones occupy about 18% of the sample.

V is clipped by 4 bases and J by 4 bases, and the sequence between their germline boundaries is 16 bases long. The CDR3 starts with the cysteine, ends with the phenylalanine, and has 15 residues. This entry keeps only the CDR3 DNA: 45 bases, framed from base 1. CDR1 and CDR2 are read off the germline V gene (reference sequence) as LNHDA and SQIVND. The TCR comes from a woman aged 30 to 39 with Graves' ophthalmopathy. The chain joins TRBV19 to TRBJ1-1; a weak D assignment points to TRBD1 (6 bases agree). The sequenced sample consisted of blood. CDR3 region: CASSTPFRGSTEAFF. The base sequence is TGTGCCAGTAGTACTCCGTTCAGGGGTTCCACTGAAGCTTTCTTT.